The next 19 T cell receptor beta chains were all read from a single sample in a study of T cells in Graves' hyperthyroidism and ophthalmopathy. TCR beta CDR3 regions were amplified from RNA transcripts. HTBI primers drove first-round RT-PCR of the TCR CDR3. TCRdb re-called the multiplex PCR reads through MiXCR, storing one row per CDR3 protein. This sample has some 320,000 distinct CDR3 sequences, with approximately 13% found just once. Sequences were obtained from blood. The receptor source for this set is a woman between 40 and 55 years old with Graves' ophthalmopathy.

The chain recombines TRBV19 with TRBJ2-5; D may be TRBD1 (5 bases). Trimming cost V 4 bases and J 2 bases, with 8 bases left between them. This CDR3 is 13 amino acids long. In germline, CDR1 is LNHDA, CDR2 SQIVND (reference sequence). The CDR3 spells CASSTGQQETQYF. The CDR3 DNA sequence: TGTGCCAGTAGTACAGGACAACAAGAGACCCAGTACTTC.

In its sample, this clonotype was seen a few times. The chain employs TRBV5-5 and TRBJ1-4, with 8 bases identical to TRBD1. With V trimmed by 3 bases and J by 8 bases, 3 bases remained unmatched. Per the germline V gene, CDR1 is SGHKS and CDR2 is YYEKEE (reference sequence). The CDR3 has 13 residues. CDR3 in DNA: TGTGCCAGCAGCTCCGGGACAGGAGAAAAACTGTTTTTT. It yields the protein CASSSGTGEKLFF. Complete variable domain (other parts from reference TRBV5-5 and TRBJ1-4): DAGVTQSPTHLIKTRGQQVTLRCSPISGHKSVSWYQQVLGQGPQFIFQYYEKEERGRGNFPDRFSARQFPNYSSELNVNALLLGDSALYLCASSSGTGEKLFFGSGTQLSVL.

The rearrangement joins TRBV28 to TRBJ2-7, with D possibly being TRBD2 (5 bases). Trimming stripped 5 bases from V and 6 bases from J, with 11 bases between. Germline values: CDR1 MDHEN, CDR2 SYDVKM. The CDR3 loop spans 12 amino acids. As DNA, the CDR3 is TGTGCCAGCAGTACCCCTCGGGGCGAGCAGTACTTC. This encodes CASSTPRGEQYF.

The chain combines TRBV2 with TRBJ2-5, with D perhaps TRBD1 or TRBD2 (6 bases each). Trimming removed 7 bases at V and 6 bases at J, with 18 bases between. Germline CDR1 reads SNHLY; CDR2 reads FYNNEI. CDR3 size: 14 residues. The CDR3 nucleotides are TGTGCCAGCACCGGTTTGGGGGGCCTGAAGACCCAGTACTTC. Protein: CASTGLGGLKTQYF.

The rearrangement uses TRBV20-1 and TRBJ2-7; a weak D match, TRBD1 (6 bases). The CDR3 covers 15 residues. In germline, CDR1 is DFQATT, CDR2 SNEGSKA (reference sequence). The CDR3 spells CSQPSRGHLTYEQYF. The CDR3 DNA is TGCAGCCAACCCTCCCGGGGACACCTTACCTACGAGCAGTACTTC.

This clonotype was counted at least ten times. The V call is TRBV19, the J call TRBJ1-1; TRBD1 might be the D (6 bases). CDR3 length equals 14 residues. Trimming took off 6 bases at V and 7 bases at J, with 18 bases between the two ends. The germline V gene encodes CDR1 LNHDA and CDR2 SQIVND (reference sequence). CDR3: CASRWWGDTGEAFF. As DNA, the CDR3 is TGTGCCAGTAGATGGTGGGGGGACACCGGTGAAGCTTTCTTT.

This clonotype was detected ten times or more. V gene TRBV2 combines with J gene TRBJ2-2; possibly TRBD2 for D (6 bases). Between the trimmed V and J ends, which lost 2 bases and 4 bases, there was a span of 11 bases. This CDR3 contains 15 residues. Germline lookup yields CDR1 SNHLY and CDR2 FYNNEI. DNA for the CDR3: TGTGCCAGCAGTGAAATGGGGGGACCCACCGGGGAGCTGTTTTTT. Protein: CASSEMGGPTGELFF.

The rearrangement links TRBV2 to TRBJ2-5; a possible D gene is TRBD2 (6 bases). Germline-derived CDR1 and CDR2 are SNHLY and FYNNEI. Trimming removed 3 bases from V and 5 bases from J, with 10 bases in between. The CDR3 is made up of 13 amino acids. CDR3 in DNA: TGTGCCAGCAGTGATCGAGGAGGGGAGACCCAGTACTTC. Protein product: CASSDRGGETQYF.

Many counts were recorded for this clonotype. The chain employs TRBV28 and TRBJ1-4, with D possibly TRBD1 on 6 matching bases. The CDR3 runs 16 residues. The V gene lost 2 bases and the J gene lost 6 bases, with 16 bases spanning the gap. CDR1 and CDR2 (germline): MDHEN, SYDVKM. The CDR3 reads CASSLGLGGLDEKLFF. DNA of the CDR3: TGTGCCAGCAGTTTAGGATTAGGGGGTCTGGATGAAAAACTGTTTTTT.

The chain joins TRBV15 to TRBJ2-3; tentative D call: TRBD2 (6 bases). The CDR3 extends over 17 amino acids. CDR1 is LNHNV and CDR2 is YYDKDF in the germline V gene (reference sequence). Deletions cut 0 bases from V and 4 bases from J, with 17 bases between. The CDR3 loop reads CATSREFMRELPDTQYF. CDR3 coding DNA: TGTGCCACCAGCAGAGAATTCATGCGGGAACTACCAGATACGCAGTATTTT.

In this sample, this clonotype turned up a few times. The chain recombines TRBV20-1 with TRBJ1-6; D might be TRBD1 (5 bases). V lost 0 bases and J 9 bases, leaving 18 bases between the germline ends. The CDR3 runs 16 residues. Germline CDR1 reads DFQATT; CDR2 reads SNEGSKA (reference sequence). CDR3 protein: CSARDSTLGRGSPLHF. Here the CDR3 DNA reads TGCAGTGCTAGAGATAGTACCCTCGGAAGGGGTTCACCCCTCCACTTT.

This clonotype was counted a few times. This sequence joins TRBV6-1 and TRBJ2-7; D might be TRBD2 (7 bases). CDR3 size: 16 residues. V was shortened by 2 bases and J by 0 bases, with 14 bases between the two germline ends. Germline CDR1 is MNHNS and CDR2 is SASEGT. Here the CDR3 DNA reads TGTGCCAGCAGTGAACACCCGGGGGGCGGCTCCTACGAGCAGTACTTC. The encoded protein is CASSEHPGGGSYEQYF.

This clonotype has a handful of counts. The V call is TRBV18, the J call TRBJ2-7, with D possibly TRBD2 on 6 matching bases. The CDR3 length is 14 residues. Trimming shortened V by 3 bases and J by 3 bases, and 12 bases separated the two germline ends. CDR1 and CDR2 from the germline V gene are KGHSH and LQKENI. CDR3 residues: CASSPLGGIYEQYF. The CDR3 bases are TGTGCCAGCTCACCCTTGGGGGGAATCTACGAGCAGTACTTC.

This chain joins TRBV10-1 and TRBJ1-1, with a weak D call TRBD1 (6 bases). Germline CDR1 reads WNHNN; CDR2 reads SYGVQD (reference sequence). This CDR3 is built from 13 residues. Trimming stripped 4 bases from V and 4 bases from J, with 10 bases between. The DNA for the CDR3 is TGCGCCAGCAGTGGGGGGCTCGGCACTGAAGCTTTCTTT. Amino acids: CASSGGLGTEAFF.

At least ten counts were recorded for this clonotype. The J gene is TRBJ1-2, the V gene TRBV12-3 or TRBV12-4, with D perhaps matching TRBD1 (5 bases). Trimming cost V 4 bases and J 5 bases, with 8 bases left between them. The CDR3 is 12 amino acids. CDR3 protein: CASSWGQYGYTF. CDR3 sequence (DNA): TGTGCCAGCAGTTGGGGCCAGTATGGCTACACCTTC.

This clonotype was observed at least ten times. The chain couples TRBV11-1 to TRBJ2-7, with D uncertain. Germline assignment: CDR1 SGHAT and CDR2 FQDESV (reference sequence). Trimming left V 1 base short and J 3 bases short, with 13 bases between. This CDR3 has 15 residues. The CDR3 region has the DNA TGTGCCAGCAGCTTAGGCCAGTCGTCCAGCTACGAGCAGTACTTC. This gives the protein CASSLGQSSSYEQYF.

The chain employs TRBV27 and TRBJ2-1, with 7 positions matching TRBD2. This CDR3 has 13 residues. Looked up from germline, CDR1 is MNHEY and CDR2 is SMNVEV (reference sequence). The V gene end was trimmed by 3 bases and the J gene end by 7 bases; junction bases not matched to a gene: 3. CDR3 region: CASSFLGGNEQFF. The CDR3 coding sequence is TGTGCCAGCAGTTTTTTGGGGGGGAATGAGCAGTTCTTC.

J is TRBJ2-1 and V is TRBV7-9; 8 bases are shared with TRBD2. The CDR3 sequence is 15 residues long. Looked up from germline, CDR1 is SEHNR and CDR2 is FQNEAQ (reference sequence). The V gene end was trimmed by 9 bases and the J gene end by 8 bases; junction bases not matched to a gene: 15. The CDR3 DNA reads TGTGCCAGTAGTAAGGCGGGACTAGGATCCGATGAGCAGTTCTTC. Encoded protein: CASSKAGLGSDEQFF.

There are a few counts of this clonotype. The chain is built from TRBV16 and TRBJ1-1; possibly TRBD1 for D (5 bases). CDR3 length equals 14 residues. V was pared by 4 bases and J by 4 bases, with 13 bases between. Per germline, CDR1 KGHSY and CDR2 FQNENV. CDR3 coding DNA: TGTGCCAGCAGCCCCATGAAGGGGAGCACTGAAGCTTTCTTT. Its translation: CASSPMKGSTEAFF.